This T cell receptor (beta chain) was identified during a study of cytomegalovirus exposure and HLA in healthy donors. The CDR3 is made up of 18 amino acids. Losses at the gene ends were 3 bases for V and 3 bases for J; bases not matched to a gene: 15. Regarding this clone: Its antigen is still unknown.

Study results and limitations: About 90% or about 30% of the time was how often most TCR beta V segments were productive, according to an earlier analysis.

PCR primers comprised 60 Vbeta and 13 Jbeta primers. Here immunoSEQ multiplex PCR was the method, and the copy in TCRdb shows in-frame clones only, minus some. The repertoire holds 150,000 to 200,000 clones, with roughly four fifths as singletons. This sequence was found in a man between 18 and 29 years old in good health and CMV-seronegative. Sequencing input: PBMCs. This sequence joins TRBV5-3 and TRBJ2-7; 10 nucleotides agree with TRBD2. TRBV5-3 is an ORF for which the function is uncertain. The CDR3 loop is CARSSTGEKREGDYEQYF. The CDR3, as DNA: TGTGCCAGAAGCTCCACAGGGGAAAAGCGGGAGGGTGACTACGAGCAGTACTTC.